This TCR beta chain was captured in a study of cytomegalovirus exposure and HLA in healthy donors. Study summary: It was reported in a later analysis that the same platform had been used for the 120 or so validation repertoires as for the 550 to 750 first-cohort repertoires.

As to this clone: The antigen is not known.

The donors formed part of the approximately 120-subject validation cohort, distinct from the roughly 660-subject first cohort. The repertoire was sequenced with immunoSEQ multiplex PCR; TCRdb's copy has only in-frame clones and lacks some. The sample includes some 72,000 clones, 90% to 96% of them seen just once. General study results and limits: One later analysis, an examination of the approximately 130 validation repertoires, found that first-cohort TCR clusters tended to co-occur in them.

V was clipped by 5 bases and J by 7 bases; unmatched bases: 11. The CDR3 runs 14 residues. CDR1 SEHNR and CDR2 FQNEAQ come from the germline V gene (reference sequence). What was sequenced was PBMCs. The rearrangement uses TRBV7-9 and TRBJ2-7; 7 positions agree with TRBD2. The sequence derives from a man younger than 35 in good health and CMV-seropositive. CDR3 coding DNA: TGTGCCAGCAGCCACTATGGGAGGGCACGGGAGCAGTACTTC. Translated, it gives CASSHYGRAREQYF.